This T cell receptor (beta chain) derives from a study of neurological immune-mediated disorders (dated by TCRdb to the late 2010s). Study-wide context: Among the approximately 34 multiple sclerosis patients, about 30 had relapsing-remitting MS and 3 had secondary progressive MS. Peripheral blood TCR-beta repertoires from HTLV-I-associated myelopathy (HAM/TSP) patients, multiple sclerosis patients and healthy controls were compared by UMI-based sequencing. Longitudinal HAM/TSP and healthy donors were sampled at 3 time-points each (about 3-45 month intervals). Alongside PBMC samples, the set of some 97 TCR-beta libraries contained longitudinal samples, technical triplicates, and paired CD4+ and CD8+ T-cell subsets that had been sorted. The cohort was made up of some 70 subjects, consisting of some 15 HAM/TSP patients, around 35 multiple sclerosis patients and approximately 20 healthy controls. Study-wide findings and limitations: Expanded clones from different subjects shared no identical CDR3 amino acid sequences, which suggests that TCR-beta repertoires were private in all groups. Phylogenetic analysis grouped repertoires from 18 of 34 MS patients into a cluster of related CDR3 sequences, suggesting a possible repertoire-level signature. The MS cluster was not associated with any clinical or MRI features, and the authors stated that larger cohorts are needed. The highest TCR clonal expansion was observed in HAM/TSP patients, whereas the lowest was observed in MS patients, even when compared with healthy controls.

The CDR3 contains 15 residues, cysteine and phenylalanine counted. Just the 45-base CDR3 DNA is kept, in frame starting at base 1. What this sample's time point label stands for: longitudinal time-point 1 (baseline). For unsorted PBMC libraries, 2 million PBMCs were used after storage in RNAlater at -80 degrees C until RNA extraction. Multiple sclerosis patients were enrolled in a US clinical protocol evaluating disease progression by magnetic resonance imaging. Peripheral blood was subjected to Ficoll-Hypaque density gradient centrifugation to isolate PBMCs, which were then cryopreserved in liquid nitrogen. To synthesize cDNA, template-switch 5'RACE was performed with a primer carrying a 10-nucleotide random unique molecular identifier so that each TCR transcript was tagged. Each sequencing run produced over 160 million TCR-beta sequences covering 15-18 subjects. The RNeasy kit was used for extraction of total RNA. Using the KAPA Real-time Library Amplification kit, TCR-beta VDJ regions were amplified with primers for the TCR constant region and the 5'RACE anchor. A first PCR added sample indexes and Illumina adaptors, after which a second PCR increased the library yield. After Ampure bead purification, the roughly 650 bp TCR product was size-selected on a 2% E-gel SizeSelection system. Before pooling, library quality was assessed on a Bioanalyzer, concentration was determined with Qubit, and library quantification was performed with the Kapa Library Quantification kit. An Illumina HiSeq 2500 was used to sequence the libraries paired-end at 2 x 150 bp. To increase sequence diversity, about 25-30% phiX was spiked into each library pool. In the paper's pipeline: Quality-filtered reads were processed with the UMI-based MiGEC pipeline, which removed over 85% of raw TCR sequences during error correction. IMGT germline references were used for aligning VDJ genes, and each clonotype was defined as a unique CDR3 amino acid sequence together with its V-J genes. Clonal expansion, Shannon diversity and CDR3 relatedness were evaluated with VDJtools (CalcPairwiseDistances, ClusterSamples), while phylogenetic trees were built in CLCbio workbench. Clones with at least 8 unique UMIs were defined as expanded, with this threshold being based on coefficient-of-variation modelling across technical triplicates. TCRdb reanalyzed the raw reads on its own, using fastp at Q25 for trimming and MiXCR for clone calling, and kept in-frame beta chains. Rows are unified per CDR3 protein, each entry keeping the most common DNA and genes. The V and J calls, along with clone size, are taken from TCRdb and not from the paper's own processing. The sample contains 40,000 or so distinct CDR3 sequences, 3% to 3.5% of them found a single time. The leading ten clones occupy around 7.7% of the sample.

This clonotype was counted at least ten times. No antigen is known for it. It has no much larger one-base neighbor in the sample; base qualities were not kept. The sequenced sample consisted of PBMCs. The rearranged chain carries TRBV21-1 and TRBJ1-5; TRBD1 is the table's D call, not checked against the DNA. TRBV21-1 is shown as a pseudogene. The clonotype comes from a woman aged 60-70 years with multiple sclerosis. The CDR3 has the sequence CARPRRRIPNQPQHF. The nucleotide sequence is TGTGCCAGACCCCGGAGAAGGATACCCAATCAGCCCCAGCATTTT.